Listed here are 19 T cell receptor beta chains from one sample, sequenced in a study of CD8+ T cells in alopecia areata. Following extraction, RNA underwent reverse transcription to cDNA, which served as the sequencing template. Some clones are missing from TCRdb's copy, which holds only in-frame ones; the method was immunoSEQ multiplex PCR. The data contain approximately 120,000 clones, over 60% of them singletons. Described treatment: oral pan-JAK inhibitor, 5-10 mg twice daily. This specimen was CD4+ T cells sorted from blood, taken at week 4, from a patient treated with tofacitinib. These TCRs come from a human donor with alopecia areata.

V gene TRBV23-1 combines with J gene TRBJ1-5; D gene unclear. TRBV23-1 falls under the ORF class, with uncertain function. The CDR3 runs 15 residues. With 5 bases removed from V and 5 bases from J, the gap between germline ends came to 16 bases. The CDR3 DNA follows: TGCGCCAGCAGTTCCCCTATCGGCTCGGATCAGCCCCAGCATTTT. As protein: CASSSPIGSDQPQHF.

V is TRBV30 and J is TRBJ2-1, with 10 bases that match TRBD2. Germline V lookup: CDR1 GTSNPN, CDR2 SVGIG (reference sequence). The CDR3 length is 14 residues. Losses at the gene ends were 8 bases for V and 6 bases for J; bases not matched to a gene: 10. The CDR3 region has the DNA TGTGCCGGGGCTCTAGCGGGAGTGAGCAATGAGCAGTTCTTC. This encodes CAGALAGVSNEQFF.

This clone was seen a handful of times. The J gene is TRBJ2-5, the V gene TRBV7-2; TRBD1 is a possible D gene (6 bases). V gave up 3 bases and J gave up 2 bases, with 10 bases separating them. Germline CDR1 SGHTA, CDR2 FQGNSA. This CDR3 region has 14 residues. The CDR3 is CASSLAGEQETQYF. CDR3 bases: TGTGCCAGCAGCTTGGCAGGGGAACAAGAGACCCAGTACTTC.

V and J are TRBV15 and TRBJ1-1; D not resolved. The CDR3 spans 13 residues. Trimming cost V 0 bases and J 4 bases, with 6 bases left between them. Germline loops: CDR1 LNHNV, CDR2 YYDKDF (reference sequence). As DNA, the CDR3 is TGTGCCACCAGCAGAGATTTTTCCACTGAAGCTTTCTTT. It yields the protein CATSRDFSTEAFF.

The chain joins TRBV29-1 to TRBJ2-5, with 7 bases that match TRBD1. The CDR3 is 16 amino acids. Germline V gives CDR1 SQVTM, CDR2 ANQGSEA. J was trimmed by 4 bases and V by 6 bases; bases with no gene match: 17. CDR3 amino acids: CSVMLLPGQRGETQYF. The DNA for the CDR3 is TGCAGCGTGATGCTCTTGCCGGGACAGAGAGGAGAGACCCAGTACTTC. The full variable domain, its missing parts supplied by reference TRBV29-1 and TRBJ2-5, is SAVISQKPSRDICQRGTSLTIQCQVDSQVTMMFWYRQQPGQSLTLIATANQGSEATYESGFVIDKFPISRPNLTFSTLTVSNMSPEDSSIYLCSVMLLPGQRGETQYFGPGTRLLVL.

The chain carries TRBV9 and TRBJ1-4; the D gene is possibly TRBD1 (5 bases). The germline V gene encodes CDR1 SGDLS and CDR2 YYNGEE. V lost 1 base and J lost 2, with 9 bases in between. The CDR3 has 15 amino acids. The CDR3 region is CASSVFGDTNEKLFF. The CDR3 DNA follows: TGTGCCAGCAGCGTATTTGGGGACACTAATGAAAAACTGTTTTTT. The variable domain in full, completed from reference TRBV9 and TRBJ1-4, reads DSGVTQTPKHLITATGQRVTLRCSPRSGDLSVYWYQQSLDQGLQFLIQYYNGEERAKGNILERFSAQQFPDLHSELNLSSLELGDSALYFCASSVFGDTNEKLFFGSGTQLSVL.

This chain joins TRBV7-2 and TRBJ2-3; 14 nucleotides agree with TRBD2. There are 16 residues in the CDR3. Trimming cost V 6 bases and J 10 bases; bases outside gene matches: 12. Germline V gives CDR1 SGHTA, CDR2 FQGNSA. CDR3 in DNA: TGTGCCAGCAGTCCGACTAGCGGGGGGGCGAGCGGGGCGCAGTATTTT. Its translation is CASSPTSGGASGAQYF.

V is TRBV9 and J is TRBJ1-2; no definite D call. The CDR3 runs to 15 residues. V lost 0 bases and J lost 4, with 13 bases in between. The germline V gene encodes CDR1 SGDLS and CDR2 YYNGEE. The CDR3, as DNA: TGTGCCAGCAGCGTAGACGTTACGGTGAGCTATGGCTACACCTTC. Translated, it gives CASSVDVTVSYGYTF.

The chain links TRBV29-1 to TRBJ1-4; TRBD1 matches at 8 bases. Germline values: CDR1 SQVTM, CDR2 ANQGSEA. The CDR3 is made up of 14 amino acids. V lost 6 bases to trimming and J lost 3 bases; unmatched junction nucleotides: 6. The DNA of the CDR3 is TGCAGCGTCGGGCGGACAGGGTCTAATGAAAAACTGTTTTTT. This gives the protein CSVGRTGSNEKLFF.

The V call is TRBV30, the J call TRBJ1-2; D ambiguous. V lost 2 bases to trimming and J lost 6 bases, with 10 bases between them. Germline-derived CDR1 and CDR2 are GTSNPN and SVGIG (reference sequence). CDR3 length: 12 residues. The CDR3 here is CAWSSGWDGYTF. The CDR3 nucleotides are TGTGCCTGGAGTTCCGGCTGGGATGGCTACACCTTC.

The chain is built from TRBV4-1 and TRBJ2-6; D perhaps matches TRBD2 (5 bases). Germline V gene sequence: CDR1 MGHRA, CDR2 YSYEKL. This CDR3 is 16 amino acids long. The ends were cut back, 2 bases at V and 3 bases at J, with 11 bases in the middle. The CDR3 DNA is TGCGCCAGCAGCCAATCTGGGGAGCTTGGGGCCAACGTCCTGACTTTC. It translates to CASSQSGELGANVLTF.

The J gene is TRBJ1-1, the V gene TRBV5-1, with 8 bases identical to TRBD1. This CDR3 is built from 12 residues. V dropped 3 bases and J dropped 10; count of bases not matched to a gene: 5. Germline assignment: CDR1 SGHRS and CDR2 YFSETQ. CDR3 nucleotide sequence: TGCGCCAGCAGCTCATATACAGGGGGAGCTTTCTTT. As protein: CASSSYTGGAFF.

The chain recombines TRBV10-3 with TRBJ2-1, with TRBD2 matching over 10 bases. The CDR3 sequence is 17 residues long. The trim removed 3 bases at V and 5 bases at J, leaving 10 bases unmatched. Germline assignment: CDR1 ENHRY and CDR2 SYGVKD. In DNA, the CDR3 is TGTGCCATCAGTGATCAGTCGGCTAGCGGGGGTAACAATGAGCAGTTCTTC. Its protein is CAISDQSASGGNNEQFF.

V is TRBV28 and J is TRBJ1-5; the match to TRBD1 covers 8 bases. Germline CDR1 reads MDHEN; CDR2 reads SYDVKM. The CDR3 has 13 residues. V lost 2 bases to trimming and J lost 14 bases; unmatched junction nucleotides: 8. Here the CDR3 DNA reads TGTGCCAGCAGTTTAAGACAGGGGATGGGGAAGCATTTT. This encodes CASSLRQGMGKHF.

The chain joins TRBV15 to TRBJ2-3, with no clear D. Germline V gives CDR1 LNHNV, CDR2 YYDKDF (reference sequence). With 0 bases removed from V and 4 bases from J, the gap between germline ends came to 5 bases. This CDR3 is 13 amino acids long. The CDR3 sequence is CATSRELPDTQYF. For the CDR3, the DNA is TGTGCCACCAGCAGAGAACTACCAGATACGCAGTATTTT.

A few counts support this clone. V and J are TRBV5-1 and TRBJ1-2; D gene unclear. CDR1 is SGHRS and CDR2 is YFSETQ in the germline V gene. This CDR3 comprises 14 residues. Trimming pared 7 bases from V and 7 bases from J, leaving 20 bases between. CDR3 coding DNA: TGCGCCAGCTCCTCCCTGGGAGGGCGCGGTGGCTACACCTTC. Translating it yields CASSSLGGRGGYTF.

In its sample, this clone was seen a few times. The chain links TRBV12-5 to TRBJ1-1; D gene unclear. V lost 9 bases to trimming and J lost 5 bases, with 16 bases between them. The CDR3 has 13 residues. Germline V gives CDR1 LGHNT, CDR2 FRNRAP. The CDR3 DNA follows: TGTGCTAGCGCGGCGGGGATGGAGACTGAAGCTTTCTTT. Translation gives CASAAGMETEAFF.

This sequence joins TRBV6-6 and TRBJ2-1; D remains ambiguous. V lost 6 bases, J lost 4 bases, and 7 bases lay in between. The CDR3 extends over 12 amino acids. In germline, CDR1 is MNHNY, CDR2 SVGAGI (reference sequence). CDR3 nucleotides: TGTGCCAGCAGCTTCAGTTACAATGAGCAGTTCTTC. Translation gives CASSFSYNEQFF.

V and J are TRBV15 and TRBJ2-1; D remains unclear. The CDR3 loop spans 13 amino acids. Per the germline V gene, CDR1 is LNHNV and CDR2 is YYDKDF (reference sequence). Trimming pared 0 bases from V and 8 bases from J, leaving 8 bases between. CDR3 region: CATSRDPEDEQFF. In DNA form, the CDR3 reads TGTGCCACCAGCAGAGATCCCGAGGATGAGCAGTTCTTC.